Here is one T cell receptor beta chain with its context. What it binds is unknown. With a J-beta primer mix and a sample-barcoded 5' primer, a second PCR ran roughly 6 to 11 cycles. A tag from a template-switch adaptor with 12 random nucleotides marked each cDNA molecule. TCRdb recomputed calls from the 5' RACE reads with MiXCR, one row per CDR3 protein. The repertoire consists of around 1,000,000 distinct CDR3 sequences, with less than 45% occurring once and the leading ten covering 10% to 15%. This specimen comes from a study of blood T cells in healthy people across ages. Study-wide findings and caveats: In these data, TCR beta diversity tracked strongly with naive T cell percentage.

Investigators took roughly 9.5 milliliters of peripheral blood from every donor. Trimming shortened V by 4 bases and J by 13 bases, and 20 bases separated the two germline ends. Looked up from germline, CDR1 is KGHSH and CDR2 is LQKENI. The CDR3 is made up of 14 amino acids. This chain connects TRBV18 to TRBJ2-4; no firm D call. The receptor was isolated from a man aged 18 to 30 in good health. The sequencing input was blood. The CDR3 DNA follows: TGTGCCAGCTCACTAGCAACTCTAGTGGATGAGCAGTACTTC. It translates to CASSLATLVDEQYF.